This T cell receptor beta chain stems from a study of human T cells and chemical hapten exposure. General observations from the study: Controls had significantly fewer large CDR3 similarity clusters than were formed by expanded TCRs. TCRs above 1 in 1000 frequency did not change with DPC sensitization.

The CDR3 extends over 12 amino acids. Trimming left V 6 bases short and J 7 bases short, with 10 bases between. TCRdb reprocessed the RACE reads with MiXCR, giving one entry per CDR3 protein. The sample shows 50,000 to 70,000 distinct CDR3 sequences, 9.5% to 10% of them seen only once. This clonotype has just a few counts. Its matching antigen is unknown. Stated time point: pre-sensitization, week 0. Noted treatment: therapeutic diphenylcyclopropenone sensitization with weekly scalp DPC. The study enrolled 18 to 70-year-old alopecia patients suitable for DPC. The starting material, unfractionated whole blood, was used for total RNA extraction.

The origin of this receptor is a man aged 40-50 years with alopecia areata. Some clones in this sample may be carry-over from other donors' samples. Sequences were derived from whole blood, sampled in connection with sensitization to the hapten diphenylcyclopropenone (DPC). V and J are TRBV12-3 or TRBV12-4 and TRBJ2-4; D not resolved. The CDR3 protein is CASRSPGNIQYF. CDR3 DNA: TGTGCCAGCAGGTCACCAGGTAACATTCAGTACTTC.